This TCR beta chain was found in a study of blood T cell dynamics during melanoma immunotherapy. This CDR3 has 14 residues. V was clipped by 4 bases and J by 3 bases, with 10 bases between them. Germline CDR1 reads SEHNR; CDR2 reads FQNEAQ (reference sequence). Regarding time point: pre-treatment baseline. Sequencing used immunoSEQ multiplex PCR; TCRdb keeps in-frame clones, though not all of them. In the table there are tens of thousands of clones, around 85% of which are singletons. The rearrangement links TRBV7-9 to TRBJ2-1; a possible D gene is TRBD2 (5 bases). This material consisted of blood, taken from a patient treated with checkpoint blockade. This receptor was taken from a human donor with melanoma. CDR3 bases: TGTGCCAGCAGCTGGAATAGCGACTACAATGAGCAGTTCTTC. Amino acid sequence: CASSWNSDYNEQFF.